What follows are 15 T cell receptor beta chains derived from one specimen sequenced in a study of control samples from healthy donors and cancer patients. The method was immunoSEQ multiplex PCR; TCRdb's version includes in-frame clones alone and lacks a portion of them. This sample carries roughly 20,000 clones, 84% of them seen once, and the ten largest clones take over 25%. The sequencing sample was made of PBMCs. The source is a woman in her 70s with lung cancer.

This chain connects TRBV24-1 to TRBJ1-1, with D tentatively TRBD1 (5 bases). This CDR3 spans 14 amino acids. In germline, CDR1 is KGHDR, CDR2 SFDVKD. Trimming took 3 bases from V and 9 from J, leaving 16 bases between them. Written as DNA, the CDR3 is TGTGCCACCAGTGATCCCGGGACCTCCACAAAAGCTTTCTTT. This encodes CATSDPGTSTKAFF.

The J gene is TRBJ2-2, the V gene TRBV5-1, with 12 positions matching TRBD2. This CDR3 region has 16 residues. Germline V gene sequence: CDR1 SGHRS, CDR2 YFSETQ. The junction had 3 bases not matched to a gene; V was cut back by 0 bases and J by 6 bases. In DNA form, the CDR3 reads TGCGCCAGCAGCTTGGCACTAGCGGGAGGCTCCGGGGAGCTGTTTTTT. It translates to CASSLALAGGSGELFF.

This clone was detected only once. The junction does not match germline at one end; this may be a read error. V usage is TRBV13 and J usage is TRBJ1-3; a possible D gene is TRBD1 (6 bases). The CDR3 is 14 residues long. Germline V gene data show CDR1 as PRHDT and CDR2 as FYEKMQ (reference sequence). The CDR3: CASSRQGFGDTIYF. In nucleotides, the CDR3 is TGTGCCAGCAGCCGTCAGGGGTTTGGAGACACCATATATTTT.

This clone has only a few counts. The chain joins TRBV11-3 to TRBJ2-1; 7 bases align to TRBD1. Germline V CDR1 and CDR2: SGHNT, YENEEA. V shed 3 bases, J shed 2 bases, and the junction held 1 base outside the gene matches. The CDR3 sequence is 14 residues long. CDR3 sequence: CASSFQGAYNEQFF. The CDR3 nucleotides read TGTGCCAGCAGCTTTCAGGGGGCCTACAATGAGCAGTTCTTC. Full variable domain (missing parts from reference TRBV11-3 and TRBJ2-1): EAGVVQSPRYKIIEKKQPVAFWCNPISGHNTLYWYLQNLGQGPELLIRYENEEAVDDSQLPKDRFSAERLKGVDSTLKIQPAELGDSAVYLCASSFQGAYNEQFFGPGTRLTVL.

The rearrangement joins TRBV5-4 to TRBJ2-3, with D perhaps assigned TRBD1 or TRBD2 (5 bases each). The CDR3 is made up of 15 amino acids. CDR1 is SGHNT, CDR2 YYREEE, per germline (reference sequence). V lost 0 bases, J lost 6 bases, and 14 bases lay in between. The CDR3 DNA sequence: TGTGCCAGCAGCTTGGCCGGGGCCGGGGAGGATACGCAGTATTTT. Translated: CASSLAGAGEDTQYF.

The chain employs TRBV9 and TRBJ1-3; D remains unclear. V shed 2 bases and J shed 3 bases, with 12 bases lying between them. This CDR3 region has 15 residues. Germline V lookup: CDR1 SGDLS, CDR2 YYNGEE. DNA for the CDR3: TGTGCCAGCAGCGTTGACGGCGGACTTGGAAACACCATATATTTT. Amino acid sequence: CASSVDGGLGNTIYF.

CDR3 bases: TGTGCCTGGAGTGTATGGACAGGGGAAGACCAGCCCCAGCATTTT. It translates to CAWSVWTGEDQPQHF. V is TRBV30 and J is TRBJ1-5, with 9 bases matching TRBD1. The V segment lost 0 bases and the J segment 7 bases; nucleotides outside the gene matches: 7. Germline assignment: CDR1 GTSNPN and CDR2 SVGIG (reference sequence). The CDR3 runs 15 residues.

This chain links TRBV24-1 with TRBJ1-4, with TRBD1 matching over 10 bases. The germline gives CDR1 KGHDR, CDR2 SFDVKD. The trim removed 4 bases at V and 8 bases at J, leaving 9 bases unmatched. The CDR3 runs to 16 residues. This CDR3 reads CATSDRTGTGAEKLFF. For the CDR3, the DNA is TGTGCCACCAGTGACCGGACCGGGACAGGGGCCGAAAAACTGTTTTTT.

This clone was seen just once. CDR3 amino acids: CSVEEDEGVYGYTF. DNA for the CDR3: TGCAGCGTTGAAGAGGACGAAGGGGTCTATGGCTACACCTTC. The chain has TRBV29-1 and TRBJ1-2; perhaps TRBD1 as D (5 bases). CDR1 SQVTM and CDR2 ANQGSEA come from the germline V gene. CDR3 size: 14 residues. V was clipped by 0 bases and J by 4 bases, with 12 bases between them.

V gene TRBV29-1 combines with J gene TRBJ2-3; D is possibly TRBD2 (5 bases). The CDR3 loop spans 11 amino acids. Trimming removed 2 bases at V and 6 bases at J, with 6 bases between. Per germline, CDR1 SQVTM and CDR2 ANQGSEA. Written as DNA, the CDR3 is TGCAGCGTTGAAACGGGGGATACGCAGTATTTT. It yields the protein CSVETGDTQYF.

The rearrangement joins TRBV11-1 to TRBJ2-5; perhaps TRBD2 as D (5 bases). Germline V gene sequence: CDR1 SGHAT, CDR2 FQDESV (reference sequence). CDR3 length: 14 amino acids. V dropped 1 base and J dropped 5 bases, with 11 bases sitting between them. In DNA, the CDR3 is TGTGCCAGCAGCTTAGGCCGGGAACCGGAGACCCAGTACTTC. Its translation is CASSLGREPETQYF.

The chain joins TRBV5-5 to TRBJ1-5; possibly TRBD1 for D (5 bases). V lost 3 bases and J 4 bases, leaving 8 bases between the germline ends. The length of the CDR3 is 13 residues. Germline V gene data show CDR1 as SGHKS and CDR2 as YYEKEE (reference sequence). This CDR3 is CASSWGENQPQHF. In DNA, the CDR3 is TGTGCCAGCAGCTGGGGCGAGAATCAGCCCCAGCATTTT.

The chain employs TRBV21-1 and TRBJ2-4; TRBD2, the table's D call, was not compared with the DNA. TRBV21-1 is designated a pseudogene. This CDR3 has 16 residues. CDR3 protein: CASLKLDGLAKNIQYF. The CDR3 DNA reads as TGTGCCAGTCTCAAACTAGACGGCTTAGCCAAAAACATTCAGTACTTC.

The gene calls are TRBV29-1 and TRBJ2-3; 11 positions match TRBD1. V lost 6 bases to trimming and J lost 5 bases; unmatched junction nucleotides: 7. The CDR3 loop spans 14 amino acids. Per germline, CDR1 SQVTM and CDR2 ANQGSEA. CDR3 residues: CSVEGQGGVDTQYF. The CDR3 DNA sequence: TGCAGCGTAGAGGGACAGGGGGGTGTAGATACGCAGTATTTT.

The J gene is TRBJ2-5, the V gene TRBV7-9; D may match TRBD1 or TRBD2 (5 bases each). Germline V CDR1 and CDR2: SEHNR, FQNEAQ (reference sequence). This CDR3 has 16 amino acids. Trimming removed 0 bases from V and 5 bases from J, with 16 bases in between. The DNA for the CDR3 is TGTGCCAGCAGCTTAGCTCGGGGCGGGTATGGGGAGACCCAGTACTTC. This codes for CASSLARGGYGETQYF.